These T cell receptor beta chains were read from a single sample in a study of blood T cell repertoires in COVID-19. Clones were sequenced by immunoSEQ multiplex PCR, and TCRdb holds only the in-frame ones, with some missing. This repertoire shows fewer than 150,000 clones, approximately 87% found once; its top ten account for roughly 4%. Sequences were obtained from peripheral blood. The source is a middle-aged woman with acute or convalescent COVID-19. The CDR3 runs from the conserved cysteine through the conserved F or W. The order of the fields is J gene, D gene, clone size, V gene, CDR3 DNA, CDR3 protein. A D gene is named only where the DNA matches it firmly. Some rows mark clone size as missing; the rest say once, few, many or name a class of expanded clone.

j_gene: TRBJ1-5; d_gene: -; abundance: -; v_gene: TRBV30; CDR3nt: TGTGCCTGGAGTAACAGGGACAGCAATCAGCCCCAGCATTTT; CDR3aa: CAWSNRDSNQPQHF
j_gene: TRBJ2-7; d_gene: TRBD2; abundance: -; v_gene: TRBV5-1; CDR3nt: TGCGCCAGCAGCCTGACTAGCGCGTACGAGCAGTACTTC; CDR3aa: CASSLTSAYEQYF
j_gene: TRBJ1-1; d_gene: -; abundance: -; v_gene: TRBV3-1/TRBV3-2; CDR3nt: TGTGCCAGCAGCCAAAAACAGCTAAACACTGAAGCTTTCTTT; CDR3aa: CASSQKQLNTEAFF
j_gene: TRBJ2-1; d_gene: TRBD1; abundance: -; v_gene: TRBV2; CDR3nt: TGTGCCAGCAGTGTCGGCAGGGGGAACAATGAGCAGTTCTTC; CDR3aa: CASSVGRGNNEQFF
j_gene: TRBJ1-2; d_gene: TRBD1; abundance: -; v_gene: TRBV4-2; CDR3nt: TGTGCCAGCAGCCAAGATAGGCAGAAACAGGGGATTAACTATGGCTACACCTTC; CDR3aa: CASSQDRQKQGINYGYTF
j_gene: TRBJ1-1; d_gene: TRBD1; abundance: -; v_gene: TRBV5-4; CDR3nt: TGTGCCAGCAGCCCCCACGGACAGGGGCGCACTATGAACACTGAAGCTTTCTTT; CDR3aa: CASSPHGQGRTMNTEAFF
j_gene: TRBJ2-6; d_gene: -; abundance: once; v_gene: TRBV4-3; CDR3nt: TGCGCCAGCAGCCAAGATAGGGGCCCTGGGGCCAACGTCCTGACTTTC; CDR3aa: CASSQDRGPGANVLTF
j_gene: TRBJ1-4; d_gene: -; abundance: -; v_gene: TRBV2; CDR3nt: TGTGCCACCGCTGGGCCTCCGGGGTTTGAAAAACTGTTTTTT; CDR3aa: CATAGPPGFEKLFF
j_gene: TRBJ2-7; d_gene: -; abundance: few; v_gene: TRBV7-9; CDR3nt: TGTGCCAGCAGCCCTGACTGGGACTCTTTCTACGAGCAGTACTTC; CDR3aa: CASSPDWDSFYEQYF
j_gene: TRBJ1-6; d_gene: -; abundance: -; v_gene: TRBV4-1; CDR3nt: TGCGCCAGCAGCCAAGGAGTACAGGGATGGAATTCACCCCTCCACTTT; CDR3aa: CASSQGVQGWNSPLHF
j_gene: TRBJ1-4; d_gene: TRBD1; abundance: -; v_gene: TRBV4-1; CDR3nt: TGCGCCAGCAGCCTCGGACAGGGGAGTCGGGAAAAACTGTTTTTT; CDR3aa: CASSLGQGSREKLFF
j_gene: TRBJ1-2; d_gene: -; abundance: -; v_gene: TRBV4-1; CDR3nt: TGCGCCAGCAGCCAACCAACAGGGAGAAGAGGGGGTGGCTACACCTTC; CDR3aa: CASSQPTGRRGGGYTF
j_gene: TRBJ2-1; d_gene: TRBD2; abundance: -; v_gene: TRBV14; CDR3nt: TGTGCCAGCAGCCAAGAGCTAGCGGGCTTCTACAATGAGCAGTTCTTC; CDR3aa: CASSQELAGFYNEQFF
j_gene: TRBJ2-1; d_gene: TRBD2; abundance: few; v_gene: TRBV4-3; CDR3nt: TGCGCCAGCAGCCAAGATGAAGTAGCGGGAGATGGGGTTTCCTACAATGAGCAGTTCTTC; CDR3aa: CASSQDEVAGDGVSYNEQFF
j_gene: TRBJ1-2; d_gene: -; abundance: -; v_gene: TRBV19; CDR3nt: TGTGCCAGTAGAAAGCACCGTTATGGGACTTATTCTAACTATGGCTACACCTTC; CDR3aa: CASRKHRYGTYSNYGYTF
j_gene: TRBJ2-1; d_gene: TRBD2; abundance: -; v_gene: TRBV28; CDR3nt: TGTGCCAGCAGTTTTTTAGTTCCGAGCGGGGCCCCACATGAGCAGTTCTTC; CDR3aa: CASSFLVPSGAPHEQFF
j_gene: TRBJ1-2; d_gene: -; abundance: -; v_gene: TRBV27; CDR3nt: TGTGCCAGCAGTTTTCGGGGTTTAGAGAATGGCTACACCTTC; CDR3aa: CASSFRGLENGYTF
j_gene: TRBJ1-1; d_gene: -; abundance: -; v_gene: TRBV2; CDR3nt: TGTGCCAGCACCCGGCAAGGGGTCGGGAACACTGAAGCTTTCTTT; CDR3aa: CASTRQGVGNTEAFF
j_gene: TRBJ2-1; d_gene: -; abundance: -; v_gene: TRBV10-3; CDR3nt: TGTGCCATCAGTGAGCGCTATAATGAGCAGTTCTTC; CDR3aa: CAISERYNEQFF
j_gene: TRBJ2-7; d_gene: -; abundance: -; v_gene: TRBV7-9; CDR3nt: TGTGCCAGCAGCTCCGATCGGGGTACTAACGAGCAGTACTTC; CDR3aa: CASSSDRGTNEQYF
j_gene: TRBJ2-4; d_gene: -; abundance: -; v_gene: TRBV10-3; CDR3nt: TGTGCCATCAGTGGCAGGGACTCAGGGGGCATTCAGTACTTC; CDR3aa: CAISGRDSGGIQYF
j_gene: TRBJ1-1; d_gene: -; abundance: -; v_gene: TRBV18; CDR3nt: TGTGCCAGCTCACTTCCCACAGGGTCGGACACTGAAGCTTTCTTT; CDR3aa: CASSLPTGSDTEAFF
j_gene: TRBJ2-4; d_gene: -; abundance: once; v_gene: TRBV10-3; CDR3nt: TGTGCCATCAGCCGGGACATTCTAAACATTCAGTACTTC; CDR3aa: CAISRDILNIQYF
j_gene: TRBJ2-1; d_gene: TRBD1; abundance: once; v_gene: TRBV7-9; CDR3nt: TGTGCCAGCAGCTCCGGACAGGGAGCGCAGTTCTTC; CDR3aa: CASSSGQGAQFF
j_gene: TRBJ2-5; d_gene: -; abundance: -; v_gene: TRBV24-1; CDR3nt: TGTGCCACCAGTATTCGGGGGGCTCGGGGAGAGACCCAGTACTTC; CDR3aa: CATSIRGARGETQYF
j_gene: TRBJ2-2; d_gene: -; abundance: -; v_gene: TRBV6-5; CDR3nt: TGTGCCAGCAGTTACGGGGGCCATACGAACACCGGGGAGCTGTTTTTT; CDR3aa: CASSYGGHTNTGELFF
j_gene: TRBJ2-2; d_gene: TRBD2; abundance: -; v_gene: TRBV6-2/TRBV6-3; CDR3nt: TGTGCCAGCAGTTACTATTGGCTAGCGGTCACCGGGGAGCTGTTTTTT; CDR3aa: CASSYYWLAVTGELFF
j_gene: TRBJ2-5; d_gene: -; abundance: -; v_gene: TRBV7-2; CDR3nt: TGTGCCAGCAGCTTTGGAGGAGTCGTGACCCAGTACTTC; CDR3aa: CASSFGGVVTQYF
j_gene: TRBJ2-7; d_gene: -; abundance: -; v_gene: TRBV10-3; CDR3nt: TGTGCCATCAGTGAGTCTGGGGCACCAAACTCGGGCTACGAGCAGTACTTC; CDR3aa: CAISESGAPNSGYEQYF
j_gene: TRBJ1-2; d_gene: -; abundance: -; v_gene: TRBV7-2; CDR3nt: TGTGCCAGCAGCTTGAGGACGGGAGAGGGCTACACCTTC; CDR3aa: CASSLRTGEGYTF
j_gene: TRBJ2-1; d_gene: TRBD2; abundance: -; v_gene: TRBV7-8; CDR3nt: TGTGCCAGCAGCTTAGAGTCCCTAGCGGGAGTGGGTACGGGTGAGCAGTTCTTC; CDR3aa: CASSLESLAGVGTGEQFF